The T cell receptor beta chain under discussion was sequenced for a study of shared clonotypes between healthy human individuals. With V trimmed by 6 bases and J by 5 bases, 7 bases remained unmatched. Germline CDR1 and CDR2: MNHNS and SASEGT. The CDR3 has 14 residues. Method: immunoSEQ multiplex PCR; TCRdb's copy keeps in-frame clones and lacks some. The table includes over a million clones, about 84% detected once. The V and J genes are TRBV6-1 and TRBJ1-2; 9 bases agree with TRBD1. The sequenced sample was memory CD4+ T cells from PBMCs. Subset indicated: CD45RA-negative fraction. This TCR derives from a man aged 18 to 30 in good health. Some clones in this sample may be carry-over from other donors' samples. The CDR3 region has the DNA TGTGCCAGCAGCCTACAGGGGGCAGAATATGGCTACACCTTC. Its translation: CASSLQGAEYGYTF.